Listed below are T cell receptor beta chains from one sample, sequenced in a study of Graves' ophthalmopathy and Graves' hyperthyroidism. From the multiplex PCR reads, TCRdb called clonotypes with MiXCR, one entry per CDR3 protein. This table has over 200,000 distinct CDR3 sequences, 29% appearing once. Sequencing was performed on peripheral blood. The receptor set was obtained from a man aged 50 to 60 with Graves' ophthalmopathy. The CDR3 runs from the conserved cysteine through the conserved F or W. A D gene is named only where the DNA matches it firmly. Clone size is stated in some rows and not others, as once, few, many or a class when expanded.

CDR3 length	V gene	D gene	clone size	J gene	CDR3 protein	CDR3 DNA
12	TRBV10-2	NA	many	TRBJ2-7	CASSENIDEQYF	TGCGCCAGCAGTGAGAATATAGACGAGCAGTACTTC
17	TRBV12-3/TRBV12-4	NA	NA	TRBJ1-5	CASSFFSGMRTNQPQHF	TGTGCCAGCAGTTTCTTTTCCGGAATGCGTACAAATCAGCCCCAGCATTTT
14	TRBV6-5	NA	NA	TRBJ2-2	CASSYGWDTGELFF	TGTGCCAGCAGTTACGGATGGGACACCGGGGAGCTGTTTTTT
16	TRBV13	TRBD1	many	TRBJ2-7	CASSLLGQGTSYEQYF	TGTGCCAGCAGCTTATTGGGACAGGGGACCTCCTACGAGCAGTACTTC
14	TRBV7-2	TRBD1	many	TRBJ1-2	CASSLGDREGGYTF	TGTGCCAGCAGCTTAGGGGACAGGGAGGGTGGCTACACCTTC
16	TRBV5-1	NA	many	TRBJ1-6	CASSSGPQGGNSPLHF	TGCGCCAGCAGCTCGGGCCCACAGGGAGGGAATTCACCCCTCCACTTT
16	TRBV12-3/TRBV12-4	NA	many	TRBJ1-1	CASSPIWGRVNTEAFF	TGTGCCAGCAGCCCCATCTGGGGGCGTGTGAACACTGAAGCTTTCTTT
14	TRBV7-8	NA	many	TRBJ2-7	CASNLEGVSYEQYF	TGTGCCAGCAACTTAGAAGGGGTCTCCTACGAGCAGTACTTC
14	TRBV12-3/TRBV12-4	TRBD2	NA	TRBJ2-2	CASRLAGDTGELFF	TGTGCCAGCAGACTAGCGGGAGATACCGGGGAGCTGTTTTTT
13	TRBV30	TRBD1	many	TRBJ2-7	CAWRRTGSYEQYF	TGTGCCTGGAGGCGGACAGGGAGCTACGAGCAGTACTTC
15	TRBV18	TRBD1	many	TRBJ2-7	CASSPGTGDSYEQYF	TGTGCCAGCTCACCCGGGACAGGTGACTCCTACGAGCAGTACTTC
17	TRBV28	TRBD1	many	TRBJ1-5	CASSLGTGGLHNQPQHF	TGTGCCAGCAGTTTAGGCACAGGGGGCCTCCACAATCAGCCCCAGCATTTT
16	TRBV28	NA	many	TRBJ2-7	CAGSLSSGGSSYEQYF	TGTGCCGGCAGTTTATCGTCGGGTGGGAGCTCCTACGAGCAGTACTTC
15	TRBV12-3/TRBV12-4	TRBD1	many	TRBJ1-6	CASSPTGQMNSPLHF	TGTGCCAGCAGTCCCACGGGACAGATGAATTCACCCCTCCACTTT
15	TRBV12-3/TRBV12-4	TRBD1	NA	TRBJ1-1	CASSWGQGIGTEAFF	TGTGCCAGCAGCTGGGGACAGGGTATAGGGACTGAAGCTTTCTTT
14	TRBV6-5	TRBD1	NA	TRBJ1-1	CASRLQGEVAEAFF	TGTGCCAGCAGGTTACAGGGGGAAGTCGCTGAAGCTTTCTTT
14	TRBV28	NA	many	TRBJ2-7	CASSFRDNSYEQYF	TGTGCCAGCAGTTTCCGGGACAACTCCTACGAGCAGTACTTC
14	TRBV11-1	NA	few	TRBJ2-5	CASRSNEGGGTQYF	TGTGCCAGCAGATCTAACGAGGGGGGGGGGACCCAGTACTTC
12	TRBV27	NA	NA	TRBJ1-1	CASRGYTSEAFF	TGTGCCAGCAGGGGATATACTAGTGAAGCTTTCTTT
15	TRBV12-3/TRBV12-4	TRBD1	NA	TRBJ2-7	CASSEAGRGSYEQYF	TGTGCCAGCAGTGAAGCAGGCAGGGGGTCCTACGAGCAGTACTTC
13	TRBV11-2	NA	once	TRBJ1-6	CASSRSRDSPLHF	TGTGCCAGCAGCCGGAGCAGGGATTCACCCCTCCACTTT
13	TRBV12-3/TRBV12-4	NA	many	TRBJ1-1	CASSRGRLTEAFF	TGTGCCAGCAGCCGGGGACGGCTCACTGAAGCTTTCTTT
13	TRBV6-5	NA	NA	TRBJ1-1	CASSTSGRPAAFF	TGTGCCAGCAGTACCTCGGGACGCCCCGCGGCTTTCTTT
16	TRBV28	TRBD1	many	TRBJ2-7	CASSPPGQRLSYEQYF	TGTGCCAGCAGTCCTCCGGGACAGCGCCTCTCCTACGAGCAGTACTTC
15	TRBV4-3	NA	many	TRBJ2-7	CASSQDRLGLSEQYF	TGCGCCAGCAGCCAAGATCGCCTGGGCCTCTCCGAGCAGTACTTC
12	TRBV6-2/TRBV6-3	NA	many	TRBJ1-5	CATTDSYQPQHF	TGTGCCACCACGGACAGCTATCAGCCCCAGCATTTT